The following is a TCR beta chain sequence with its context. Here immunoSEQ multiplex PCR was the method, and the copy in TCRdb shows in-frame clones only, minus some. The sample has 30,000 to 50,000 clones, 90% to 95% seen once. The sample originates from a study of blood T cell repertoires in COVID-19. The germline V gene encodes CDR1 MNHEY and CDR2 SVGAGI. The V end was cut by 0 bases, the J end by 3 bases, with 11 bases between. The CDR3 is 15 residues long. Material for sequencing was peripheral blood. The sequence derives from a woman in her twenties or thirties in a cohort sampled during active COVID-19. This chain links TRBV6-5 with TRBJ1-2, with TRBD1 as a possible D gene (5 bases). DNA for the CDR3: TGTGCCAGCAGTTACTCCGCAGGGATAGACTATGGCTACACCTTC. It codes for CASSYSAGIDYGYTF.